This T cell receptor beta chain was captured in a study of T-cell memory formation after mild COVID-19. TCRdb reanalysed the 5' RACE reads using MiXCR and keeps one entry per CDR3 protein. The sample carries 350,000 to 450,000 distinct CDR3 sequences, 20% recorded once. Sequencing was done on a sample of PBMCs or a T cell subset sorted from them (not recorded which). The source is an adult woman who had mild COVID-19 (a few samples of this study predate the infection). Cell type and time point are not known.

The CDR3 spells CASSSFTGELFF. CDR3 DNA sequence: TGTGCCAGCAGCTCCTTCACCGGGGAGCTGTTTTTT. The V and J genes are TRBV13 and TRBJ2-2, with D unclear. CDR1 is PRHDT and CDR2 is FYEKMQ in the germline V gene (reference sequence). The CDR3 runs to 12 residues. The germline V and J ends were trimmed by 4 bases and 4 bases, with 4 bases remaining between them.